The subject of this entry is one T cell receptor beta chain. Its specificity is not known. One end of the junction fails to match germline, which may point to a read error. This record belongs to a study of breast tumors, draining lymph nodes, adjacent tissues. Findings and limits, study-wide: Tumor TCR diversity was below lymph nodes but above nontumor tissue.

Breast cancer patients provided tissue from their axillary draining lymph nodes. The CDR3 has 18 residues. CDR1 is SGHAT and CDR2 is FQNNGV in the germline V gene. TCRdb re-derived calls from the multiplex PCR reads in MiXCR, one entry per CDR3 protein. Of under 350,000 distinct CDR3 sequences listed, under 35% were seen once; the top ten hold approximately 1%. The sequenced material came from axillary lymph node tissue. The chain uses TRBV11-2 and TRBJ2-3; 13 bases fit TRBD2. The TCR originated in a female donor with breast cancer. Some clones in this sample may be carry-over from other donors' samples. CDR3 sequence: CASSLEGLAGAQSDTQYF. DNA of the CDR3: TGTGCCAGCAGCCTAGAAGGACTAGCGGGAGCGCAGTCAGATACGCAGTATTTT.